This T cell receptor beta chain is from a study of shared clonotypes between healthy human individuals. With 4 bases removed from V and 4 bases from J, the gap between germline ends came to 22 bases. The CDR3 is 17 residues long. The germline V gene encodes CDR1 MNHNS and CDR2 SASEGT. Free of recent acute infections or vaccinations, the donors were healthy HIV-negative adults. Memory CD4+ cells were the fraction left after CD45RA+ naive selection. Samples underwent the assay at deep level. Assay used: immunoSEQ multiplex PCR; TCRdb lists only in-frame clones, some missing. The sample holds 2 million or so clones; 90% to 95% are singletons and the top ten take roughly 0.13%.

This chain connects TRBV6-1 to TRBJ2-5; possibly TRBD1 or TRBD2 for D (5 bases each). The sample taken for sequencing was naive CD4+ T cells sorted from blood. Subset reported: CD45RA+ positively selected. This clonotype originated in a young man in good health. The CDR3 is CASSAAGTAGFPETQYF. CDR3 DNA: TGTGCCAGCAGTGCTGCCGGGACCGCAGGGTTTCCAGAGACCCAGTACTTC.